These 7 T cell receptor beta chains were all obtained from the same sample, sequenced in a study of lymphopenia after photon versus proton radiotherapy. This table comes from immunoSEQ multiplex PCR, and its TCRdb copy is limited to in-frame clones, with some not included. The sample has 150,000 to 200,000 clones, roughly nine tenths seen once. Sequencing was performed on peripheral blood, taken from a patient treated with photon-based radiotherapy. The receptors originated from a man aged 50-60 years with gastric cancer.

The chain is built from TRBV7-3 and TRBJ2-1; 15 nucleotides match TRBD2. The CDR3 loop spans 16 amino acids. The germline V gene has CDR1 SGHTA and CDR2 FQGTGA. V shed 5 bases, J shed 7 bases, and the junction held 6 bases outside the gene matches. The CDR3 sequence: CASSLRTSGRGNEQFF. In DNA form, the CDR3 reads TGTGCCAGCAGCCTAAGGACTAGCGGGAGGGGGAATGAGCAGTTCTTC.

The rearrangement links TRBV5-1 to TRBJ1-4; D might be TRBD1 (6 bases). Germline assignment: CDR1 SGHRS and CDR2 YFSETQ. The CDR3 is 16 amino acids. Trimming shortened V by 4 bases and J by 4 bases, and 17 bases separated the two germline ends. This chain's CDR3 is CASSPGGGRGNEKLFF. CDR3 DNA: TGCGCCAGCAGCCCCGGGGGCGGACGGGGTAATGAAAAACTGTTTTTT.

V gene TRBV2 combines with J gene TRBJ1-4, with D tentatively TRBD1 (5 bases). V was trimmed by 7 bases and J by 4 bases, leaving 16 bases between them. CDR1 is SNHLY and CDR2 is FYNNEI in the germline V gene. The CDR3 is 15 residues long. The CDR3 DNA follows: TGTGCCAGCACTCCCGGGTGGGGGTTTAATGAAAAACTGTTTTTT. Encoded protein: CASTPGWGFNEKLFF.

This chain links TRBV6-1 with TRBJ1-4; 7 bases fit TRBD1. The V gene's germline CDR1 is MNHNS and CDR2 SASEGT. This CDR3 is built from 13 residues. V was clipped by 6 bases and J by 7 bases; unmatched bases: 5. The chain's CDR3 is CASSPRTGEKLFF. CDR3 nucleotides: TGTGCCAGCAGCCCTCGGACAGGTGAAAAACTGTTTTTT.

There are a few counts of this clone. The chain combines TRBV29-1 with TRBJ1-2; the D is unclear. The CDR3 totals 14 residues. The V end was cut by 7 bases, the J end by 8 bases, with 23 bases between. Germline loops: CDR1 SQVTM, CDR2 ANQGSEA. CDR3 protein: CSAGGRQSASGYTF. CDR3 coding DNA: TGCAGCGCTGGAGGGAGGCAATCGGCTTCCGGCTACACCTTC. Full variable domain (rest looked up from reference TRBV29-1 and TRBJ1-2): SAVISQKPSRDICQRGTSLTIQCQVDSQVTMMFWYRQQPGQSLTLIATANQGSEATYESGFVIDKFPISRPNLTFSTLTVSNMSPEDSSIYLCSAGGRQSASGYTFGSGTRLTVV.

The chain combines TRBV19 with TRBJ2-3; the D gene is possibly TRBD1 (6 bases). The CDR3 covers 15 residues. CDR1 and CDR2 (germline): LNHDA, SQIVND (reference sequence). V shed 3 bases and J shed 3 bases, with 13 bases lying between them. In DNA form, the CDR3 reads TGTGCCAGTAGTATCCCCCAGGGGAAGACAGATACGCAGTATTTT. Translating gives CASSIPQGKTDTQYF.

The chain links TRBV29-1 to TRBJ2-1, with 16 positions matching TRBD2. The CDR3 is 17 amino acids. Germline V gene sequence: CDR1 SQVTM, CDR2 ANQGSEA. V dropped 6 bases and J dropped 7; count of bases not matched to a gene: 12. CDR3 sequence (DNA): TGCAGCGTGACCGGGACTAGCGGGAGGGGGGCCCGGAATGAGCAGTTCTTC. Translated: CSVTGTSGRGARNEQFF.